This T cell receptor (beta chain) was recorded in a study of T cells in Graves' hyperthyroidism and ophthalmopathy. The V gene lost 3 bases and the J gene lost 0 bases, with 11 bases spanning the gap. CDR1 is SGHRS and CDR2 is YFSETQ in the germline V gene. The CDR3 is made up of 15 amino acids. This clonotype was found many times. Its antigen is unidentified. Researchers amplified the TCR beta CDR3 regions from RNA transcripts. Using the HTBI primer set, a first-round RT-PCR was run on the TCR CDR3. TCRdb re-analysed the multiplex PCR reads in MiXCR, keeping a single row per CDR3 protein. The repertoire holds about 400,000 distinct CDR3 sequences, with approximately 14% as singletons. Study-level results: For ophthalmopathy, model prediction preceded onset by a median 6.5 months.

Any patient presenting with uncontrolled infection, other autoimmune disease, pregnancy or lactation was left out. Diagnoses rested on clinical symptoms, serum thyroxine and TRAb, thyroid ultrasound and orbital computed tomography. Using 10 ml of fresh peripheral blood, PBMCs were prepared. The chain employs TRBV5-1 and TRBJ2-3; D is possibly TRBD2 (6 bases). The specimen was blood. The clonotype originates from a woman aged 60 to 75 with Graves' ophthalmopathy. Here the CDR3 reads CASSWSGLSTDTQYF. Written as DNA, the CDR3 is TGCGCCAGCAGCTGGAGTGGACTAAGCACAGATACGCAGTATTTT. The full variable domain, in which reference TRBV5-1 and TRBJ2-3 provide the parts outside the CDR3, is KAGVTQTPRYLIKTRGQQVTLSCSPISGHRSVSWYQQTPGQGLQFLFEYFSETQRNKGNFPGRFSGRQFSNSRSEMNVSTLELGDSALYLCASSWSGLSTDTQYFGPGTRLTVL.